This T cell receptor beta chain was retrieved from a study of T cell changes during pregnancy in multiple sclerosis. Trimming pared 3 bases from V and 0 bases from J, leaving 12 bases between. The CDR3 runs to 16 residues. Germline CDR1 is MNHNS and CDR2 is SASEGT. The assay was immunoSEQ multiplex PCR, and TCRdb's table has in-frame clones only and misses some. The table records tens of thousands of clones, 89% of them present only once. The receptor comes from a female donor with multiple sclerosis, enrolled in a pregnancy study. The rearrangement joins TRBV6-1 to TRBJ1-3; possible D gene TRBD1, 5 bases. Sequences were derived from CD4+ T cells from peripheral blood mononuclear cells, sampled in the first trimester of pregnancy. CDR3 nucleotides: TGTGCCAGCAGTGATCGGACATTCAGCTCTGGAAACACCATATATTTT. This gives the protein CASSDRTFSSGNTIYF.